This passage covers 24 T cell receptor beta chains from one sample sequenced in a study of T cells in Graves' hyperthyroidism and ophthalmopathy (dated by TCRdb to about 2019). Library creation used multiplex PCR. The listed sequencing device is Illumina HiSeq 2000. TCR beta CDR3 regions were amplified from RNA transcripts. The first round of RT-PCR for the TCR CDR3 was performed with the HTBI primer set and the Qiagen OneStep RT-PCR kit. The public reads were run again by TCRdb, first through fastp at Q25 and then through MiXCR, and only productive beta chains were kept. A single entry per CDR3 protein holds the most common genes and DNA from its merged rows. The sample table contains more than 650,000 distinct CDR3 sequences; only one count was recorded for about 14% of them. The top ten clonotypes cover approximately 10% of the sample. Sequenced input: blood. The receptors derive from a woman aged 18-29 years with Graves' hyperthyroidism.

This clonotype was detected many times. The chain carries TRBV12-3 or TRBV12-4 and TRBJ1-1; TRBD1 matches at 8 bases. The CDR3 is made up of 15 amino acids. Losses at the gene ends were 2 bases for V and 1 base for J; bases not matched to a gene: 3. Here the CDR3 DNA reads TGTGCCAGCAGTTTAAATACAGGGGGGAACACTGAAGCTTTCTTT. This codes for CASSLNTGGNTEAFF.

This clonotype was seen at least ten times. The V and J genes are TRBV7-2 and TRBJ2-3; D gene unclear. Deletions cut 1 base from V and 1 base from J, with 9 bases between. Per the germline V gene, CDR1 is SGHTA and CDR2 is FQGNSA. The CDR3 has 15 residues. The CDR3 DNA reads TGTGCCAGCAGCTTAGGGGGAACCGGCACAGATACGCAGTATTTT. Amino acids: CASSLGGTGTDTQYF.

This clonotype appeared many times. CDR3 residues: CASEMTGTHEQYF. The CDR3 DNA reads as TGTGCCAGCGAAATGACAGGGACCCACGAGCAGTACTTC. This sequence joins TRBV7-9 and TRBJ2-7, with 7 bases that match TRBD1. V gave up 8 bases and J gave up 5 bases; unmatched junction bases: 9. Germline V gene sequence: CDR1 SEHNR, CDR2 FQNEAQ (reference sequence). The CDR3 totals 13 residues.

Many counts were recorded for this clonotype. The chain couples TRBV6-1 to TRBJ1-2; no clear D gene. Per germline, CDR1 MNHNS and CDR2 SASEGT. The CDR3 is made up of 15 amino acids. The germline V and J ends were trimmed by 6 bases and 0 bases, with 14 bases remaining between them. The CDR3 loop reads CASRLGQSSNYGYTF. The CDR3 region has the DNA TGTGCCAGCAGGTTAGGGCAGTCATCTAACTATGGCTACACCTTC.

This clonotype was counted ten times or more. The chain joins TRBV7-2 to TRBJ2-7, with D tentatively TRBD2 (6 bases). Germline CDR1 SGHTA, CDR2 FQGNSA. CDR3 length: 17 residues. V gave up 5 bases and J gave up 1 base, with 21 bases separating them. This CDR3 reads CASSRGSVGGRSYEQYF. The DNA for the CDR3 is TGTGCCAGCAGCCGAGGATCTGTGGGGGGACGGTCCTACGAGCAGTACTTC.

This clonotype was seen more than once but under ten times. The CDR3 region is CASSRGREEAFF. DNA of the CDR3: TGCGCCAGCAGCCGCGGGCGGGAAGAAGCTTTCTTT. The rearrangement joins TRBV4-1 to TRBJ1-1; no definite D call. The CDR3 is made up of 12 amino acids. Germline CDR1 MGHRA, CDR2 YSYEKL. V was cut by 4 bases and J by 8 bases, with 11 bases left in between.

The chain is built from TRBV13 and TRBJ1-4, with TRBD1 matching over 8 bases. The CDR3 sequence is 13 residues long. The trim removed 10 bases at V and 4 bases at J, leaving 5 bases unmatched. CDR1 PRHDT and CDR2 FYEKMQ come from the germline V gene (reference sequence). Here the CDR3 reads CAIQGALNEKLFF. CDR3 DNA sequence: TGTGCCATCCAGGGGGCCCTTAATGAAAAACTGTTTTTT.

The J gene is TRBJ1-1, the V gene TRBV30; D remains unclear. CDR1 and CDR2 from the germline V gene are GTSNPN and SVGIG (reference sequence). The CDR3 spans 13 residues. V lost 2 bases and J 2 bases, leaving 9 bases between the germline ends. The CDR3 DNA sequence: TGTGCCTGGAGTCTAAGAGACAACACTGAAGCTTTCTTT. It encodes CAWSLRDNTEAFF.

Many counts were recorded for this clonotype. The genes are TRBV7-8 and TRBJ2-7, with 11 bases identical to TRBD1. The CDR3 sequence is 19 residues long. Germline lookup yields CDR1 SGHVS and CDR2 FQNEAQ. The ends lost 0 bases at V and 3 bases at J; junction bases unmatched: 13. The CDR3 loop is CASSLAPDRGRRVFYEQYF. CDR3 coding DNA: TGTGCCAGCAGCTTAGCGCCGGACAGGGGGCGCAGGGTTTTCTACGAGCAGTACTTC.

In its sample, this clonotype was seen many times. The V call is TRBV15, the J call TRBJ2-3; TRBD2 agrees at 9 bases. Germline CDR1 LNHNV, CDR2 YYDKDF (reference sequence). The CDR3 is 16 residues long. After removal of 4 bases from V and 2 bases from J, the junction contained 7 bases not matched to a gene. In DNA, the CDR3 is TGTGCCACCAGCATAGGAAGCGGGAGGCTCACAGATACGCAGTATTTT. This gives the protein CATSIGSGRLTDTQYF.

This clonotype was found a few times. The chain carries TRBV7-9 and TRBJ1-4, with D hard to call. There are 13 residues in the CDR3. V was clipped by 5 bases and J by 1 base, with 5 bases between them. Looked up from germline, CDR1 is SEHNR and CDR2 is FQNEAQ (reference sequence). For the CDR3, the DNA is TGTGCCAGCAGCCCCAAAACTAATGAAAAACTGTTTTTT. It encodes CASSPKTNEKLFF.

J is TRBJ2-5 and V is TRBV5-8; D remains ambiguous. With 1 base removed from V and 4 bases from J, the gap between germline ends came to 14 bases. The CDR3 covers 15 residues. Germline V gives CDR1 SGHTS, CDR2 YDEGEE. This chain's CDR3 is CASSLSNIPVETQYF. In DNA, the CDR3 is TGTGCCAGCAGCTTGTCTAACATCCCGGTAGAGACCCAGTACTTC.

This clonotype was counted many times. The J gene is TRBJ1-6, the V gene TRBV6-6; TRBD1 matches 8 bases. CDR3 size: 16 residues. After removal of 0 bases from V and 9 bases from J, the junction contained 7 bases not matched to a gene. Germline CDR1 is MNHNY and CDR2 is SVGAGI (reference sequence). DNA for the CDR3: TGTGCCAGCAGTTACTCGGGGACAGGATCGGCTTCACCCCTCCACTTT. It yields the protein CASSYSGTGSASPLHF.

This clonotype was seen a few times. The V gene is TRBV12-3 or TRBV12-4, the J gene TRBJ2-2; D is undetermined. This CDR3 comprises 15 residues. V lost 7 bases and J lost 2, with 14 bases in between. CDR3 residues: CASTPSGLNTGELFF. The DNA for the CDR3 is TGTGCCAGCACCCCTTCCGGCCTTAACACCGGGGAGCTGTTTTTT.

Points on this clonotype: Its ends do not fully match the called genes, so a read error is possible. This chain uses TRBV7-3 with TRBJ2-1, with 12 bases identical to TRBD2. The CDR3 has 18 residues. Germline CDR1 is SGHTA and CDR2 is FQGTGA. This CDR3 is CASSLRLAGVNSHNEQFF. CDR3 sequence (DNA): TGTGCCAGCAGCTTAAGACTAGCGGGAGTAAACTCCCACAATGAGCAGTTCTTC. The full variable domain, its missing parts supplied by reference TRBV7-3 and TRBJ2-1, is GAGVSQTPSNKVTEKGKYVELRCDPISGHTALYWYRQSLGQGPEFLIYFQGTGAADDSGLPNDRFFAVRPEGSVSTLKIQRTERGDSAVYLCASSLRLAGVNSHNEQFFGPGTRLTVL.

CDR3 nucleotides: TGCAGTATTCGGACTGGGACGGCCAAAGATACGCAGTATTTT. Protein: CSIRTGTAKDTQYF. The rearrangement links TRBV20-1 to TRBJ2-3, with D perhaps given as TRBD1 or TRBD2 (5 bases each). The V end was cut by 8 bases, the J end by 5 bases, with 20 bases between. The CDR3 loop spans 14 amino acids. Germline CDR1 DFQATT, CDR2 SNEGSKA (reference sequence).

This clonotype was detected ten times or more. The chain combines TRBV7-9 with TRBJ2-7; D is possibly TRBD1 (5 bases). Germline V lookup: CDR1 SEHNR, CDR2 FQNEAQ (reference sequence). Trimming pared 5 bases from V and 1 base from J, leaving 12 bases between. This CDR3 has 14 residues. CDR3 nucleotides: TGTGCCAGCAGCCCCGTAAGGGGTTCCTACGAGCAGTACTTC. Protein: CASSPVRGSYEQYF.

Ten or more counts support this clonotype. This chain uses TRBV9 with TRBJ1-2; D is perhaps TRBD1 (5 bases). V lost 0 bases and J 6 bases, leaving 15 bases between the germline ends. From germline, CDR1 is SGDLS and CDR2 YYNGEE. This CDR3 region has 15 residues. The CDR3 sequence is CASSVGEYGGDGYTF. CDR3 sequence (DNA): TGTGCCAGCAGCGTAGGAGAATATGGAGGGGATGGCTACACCTTC.

This clonotype was found many times. The rearrangement uses TRBV18 and TRBJ1-2; the D gene is possibly TRBD1 (6 bases). Trimming left V 5 bases short and J 6 bases short, with 16 bases between. The CDR3 has 14 residues. The germline V gene has CDR1 KGHSH and CDR2 LQKENI. DNA for the CDR3: TGTGCCAGCTCATCGGAACAGGGCGGAAATGGCTACACCTTC. This codes for CASSSEQGGNGYTF.

This clonotype was counted between two and nine times. Since the CDR3 does not end with the conserved phenylalanine or tryptophan, this likely comes from a read error. V usage is TRBV18 and J usage is TRBJ2-4, with 9 bases aligning to TRBD2. V lost 2 bases and J lost 3; bases outside the gene matches: 8. Germline V gives CDR1 KGHSH, CDR2 LQKENI. CDR3 length: 17 residues. CDR3 sequence reads: CASSPTSAGGLKNIQYL. The CDR3 DNA reads TGTGCCAGCTCACCAACCTCGGCGGGAGGGCTCAAAAACATTCAGTACCTC.

This clonotype was detected many times. The V call is TRBV11-2, the J call TRBJ2-7; D not certain. CDR3 size: 15 residues. Trimming removed 5 bases at V and 2 bases at J, with 16 bases between. Germline CDR1 and CDR2: SGHAT and FQNNGV. In DNA form, the CDR3 reads TGTGCCAGCAGCACCCCCGGATTGCAAGCCTACGAGCAGTACTTC. Translated, it gives CASSTPGLQAYEQYF.

The rearrangement uses TRBV28 and TRBJ1-5; D uncertain. The V gene's germline CDR1 is MDHEN and CDR2 SYDVKM. The V gene lost 3 bases and the J gene lost 7 bases, with 4 bases spanning the gap. This CDR3 comprises 11 residues. CDR3 sequence: CASSFHQPQHF. The CDR3 DNA reads TGTGCCAGCAGTTTCCACCAGCCCCAGCATTTT.

This clonotype was detected ten times or more. The V gene is TRBV2, the J gene TRBJ2-1, with 9 bases matching TRBD2. CDR1 is SNHLY, CDR2 FYNNEI, per germline. V was pared by 7 bases and J by 8 bases, with 9 bases of the junction left unmatched. CDR3 size: 14 residues. CDR3 nucleotides: TGTGCCAGCAATGGCGGGAGGGCCCCGCATGAGCAGTTCTTC. This codes for CASNGGRAPHEQFF.

The rearrangement uses TRBV7-8 and TRBJ1-1; D may be TRBD1 (6 bases). The CDR3 extends over 19 amino acids. Trimming stripped 1 base from V and 3 bases from J, with 24 bases between. From germline, CDR1 is SGHVS and CDR2 FQNEAQ. The CDR3 sequence is CASSLVGYEGRGLYTEAFF. CDR3 in DNA: TGTGCCAGCAGCTTAGTCGGTTATGAGGGCAGGGGTTTATACACTGAAGCTTTCTTT.